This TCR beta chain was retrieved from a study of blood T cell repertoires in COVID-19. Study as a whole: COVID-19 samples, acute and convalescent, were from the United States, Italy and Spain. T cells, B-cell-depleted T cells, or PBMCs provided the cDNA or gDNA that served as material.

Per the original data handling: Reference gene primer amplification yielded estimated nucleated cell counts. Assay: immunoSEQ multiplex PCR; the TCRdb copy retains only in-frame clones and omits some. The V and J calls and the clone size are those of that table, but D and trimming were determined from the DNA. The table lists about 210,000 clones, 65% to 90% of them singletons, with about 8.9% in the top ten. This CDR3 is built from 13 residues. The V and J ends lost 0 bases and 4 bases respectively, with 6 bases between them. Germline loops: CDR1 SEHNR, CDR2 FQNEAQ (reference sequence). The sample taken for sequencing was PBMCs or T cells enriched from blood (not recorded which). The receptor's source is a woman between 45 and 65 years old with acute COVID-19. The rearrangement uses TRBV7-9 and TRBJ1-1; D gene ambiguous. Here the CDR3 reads CASSLASSTEAFF. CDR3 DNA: TGTGCCAGCAGCTTAGCGTCCAGCACTGAAGCTTTCTTT. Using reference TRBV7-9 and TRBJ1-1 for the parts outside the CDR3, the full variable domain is DTGVSQNPRHKITKRGQNVTFRCDPISEHNRLYWYRQTLGQGPEFLTYFQNEAQLEKSRLLSDRFSAERPKGSFSTLEIQRTEQGDSAMYLCASSLASSTEAFFGQGTRLTVV.